The following is a TCR beta chain sequence with its context. Antigen: not known. This sample was taken from a study of OX40 agonist ivuxolimab in advanced cancers. For the study at large: Patients were treated with intravenous ivuxolimab, dosed at 0.01 to 10 mg/kg and infused every 2 weeks.

Study conclusions and caveats: Researchers did not determine the expanded peripheral T cells' antigen specificity.

Germline V gene sequence: CDR1 SGHTA, CDR2 FQGNSA. The CDR3 covers 14 residues. V was trimmed by 4 bases and J by 5 bases, leaving 12 bases between them. Profiled with immunoSEQ multiplex PCR; TCRdb holds only in-frame clones, not every one. The sample includes tens of thousands of clones, over 80% of them seen just once. Patients were ruled out by autoimmune disease history or systemic immunosuppression. This TCR was sampled from an adult with an advanced solid tumor such as melanoma, head and neck, liver or kidney cancer. Source: CD4+ or CD8+ T cells sorted from blood, taken in a trial of the OX40 agonist ivuxolimab. The chain uses TRBV7-2 and TRBJ1-5; weak D call: TRBD1 (6 bases). CDR3 DNA: TGTGCCAGCAGCTCCGGCAGGGGATATCAGCCCCAGCATTTT. Protein: CASSSGRGYQPQHF.